This record looks at one T cell receptor beta chain sequence and its context. This specimen belongs to a study of regulatory T cells in long-lasting Graves disease. Library construction for TCR beta used iRepertoire HTBI primers and Arm-PCR of CDR3 regions. TCRdb reprocessed the multiplex PCR reads via MiXCR and lists one record per CDR3 protein. The sample lists some 600,000 distinct CDR3 sequences, 15% to 20% occurring once. Trimming took 8 bases from V and 0 from J, leaving 26 bases between them. The CDR3 length is 19 residues. Germline-derived CDR1 and CDR2 are GTSNPN and SVGIG (reference sequence). The time point denotes: newly diagnosed GD, antithyroid drugs for less than 3 months. From RNA extracted from PBMCs, the TCR library was made. These sequences were also reported in another study, on T cells in Graves' hyperthyroidism and ophthalmopathy. As that report states: From stable hyperthyroidism, ophthalmopathy was separated by a 13 V-J model.

This sample comprised peripheral blood mononuclear cells (PBMCs), obtained at new diagnosis, from a patient treated with antithyroid drugs. The clonotype originates from a man in his late teens or twenties with Graves disease. The rearrangement links TRBV30 to TRBJ1-6; a possible D gene is TRBD1 (6 bases). CDR3 bases: TGTGCCGGTAGGGGGGCACTCGAAAGCCTGAGCTCCTATAATTCACCCCTCCACTTT. Protein sequence: CAGRGALESLSSYNSPLHF. Looking up the rest from reference TRBV30 and TRBJ1-6 gives the full variable domain: SQTIHQWPATLVQPVGSPLSLECTVEGTSNPNLYWYRQAAGRGLQLLFYSVGIGQISSEVPQNLSASRPQDRQFILSSKKLLLSDSGFYLCAGRGALESLSSYNSPLHFGNGTRLTVT.